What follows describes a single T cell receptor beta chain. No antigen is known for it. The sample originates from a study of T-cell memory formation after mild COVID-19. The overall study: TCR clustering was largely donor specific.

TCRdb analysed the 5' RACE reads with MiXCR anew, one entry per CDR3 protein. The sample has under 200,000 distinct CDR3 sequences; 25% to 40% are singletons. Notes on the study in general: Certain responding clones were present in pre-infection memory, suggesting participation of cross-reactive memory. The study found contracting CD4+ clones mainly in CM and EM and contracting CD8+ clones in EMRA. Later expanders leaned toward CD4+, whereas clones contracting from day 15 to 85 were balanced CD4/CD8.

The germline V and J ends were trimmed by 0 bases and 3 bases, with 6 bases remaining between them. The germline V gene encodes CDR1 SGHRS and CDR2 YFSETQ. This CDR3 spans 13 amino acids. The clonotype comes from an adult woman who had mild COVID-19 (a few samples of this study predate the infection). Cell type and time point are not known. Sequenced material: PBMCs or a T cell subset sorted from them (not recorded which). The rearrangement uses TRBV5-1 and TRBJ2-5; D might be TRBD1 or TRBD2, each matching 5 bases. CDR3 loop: CASSLVGEETQYF. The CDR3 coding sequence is TGCGCCAGCAGCTTGGTGGGGGAAGAGACCCAGTACTTC.